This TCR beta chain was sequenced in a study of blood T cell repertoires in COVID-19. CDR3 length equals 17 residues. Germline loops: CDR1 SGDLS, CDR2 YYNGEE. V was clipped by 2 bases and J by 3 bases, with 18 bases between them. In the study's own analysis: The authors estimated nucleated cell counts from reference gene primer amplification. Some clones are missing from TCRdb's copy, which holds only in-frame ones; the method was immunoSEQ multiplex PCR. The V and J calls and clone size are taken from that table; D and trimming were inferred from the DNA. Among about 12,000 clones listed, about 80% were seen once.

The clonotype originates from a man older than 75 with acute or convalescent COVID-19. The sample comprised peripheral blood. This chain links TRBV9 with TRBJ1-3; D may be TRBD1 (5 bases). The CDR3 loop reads CASSVLPGGKNGNTIYF. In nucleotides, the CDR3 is TGTGCCAGCAGCGTCCTTCCCGGGGGGAAAAATGGAAACACCATATATTTT. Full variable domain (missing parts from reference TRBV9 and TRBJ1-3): DSGVTQTPKHLITATGQRVTLRCSPRSGDLSVYWYQQSLDQGLQFLIQYYNGEERAKGNILERFSAQQFPDLHSELNLSSLELGDSALYFCASSVLPGGKNGNTIYFGEGSWLTVV.